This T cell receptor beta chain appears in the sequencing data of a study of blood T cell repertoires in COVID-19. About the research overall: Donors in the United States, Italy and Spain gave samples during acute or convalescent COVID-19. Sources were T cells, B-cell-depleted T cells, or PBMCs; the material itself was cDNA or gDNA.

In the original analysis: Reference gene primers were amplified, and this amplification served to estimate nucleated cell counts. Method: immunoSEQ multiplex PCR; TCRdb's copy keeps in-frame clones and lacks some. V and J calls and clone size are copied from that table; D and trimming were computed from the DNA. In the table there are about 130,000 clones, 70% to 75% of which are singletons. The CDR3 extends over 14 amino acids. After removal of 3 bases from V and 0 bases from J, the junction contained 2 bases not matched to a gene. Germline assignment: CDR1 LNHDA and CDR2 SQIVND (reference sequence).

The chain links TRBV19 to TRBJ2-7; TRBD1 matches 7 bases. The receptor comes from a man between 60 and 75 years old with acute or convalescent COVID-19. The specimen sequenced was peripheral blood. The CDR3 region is CASSIGDSSYEQYF. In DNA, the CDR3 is TGTGCCAGTAGTATTGGGGACAGCTCCTACGAGCAGTACTTC. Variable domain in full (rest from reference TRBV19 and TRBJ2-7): DGGITQSPKYLFRKEGQNVTLSCEQNLNHDAMYWYRQDPGQGLRLIYYSQIVNDFQKGDIAEGYSVSREKKESFPLTVTSAQKNPTAFYLCASSIGDSSYEQYFGPGTRLTVT.